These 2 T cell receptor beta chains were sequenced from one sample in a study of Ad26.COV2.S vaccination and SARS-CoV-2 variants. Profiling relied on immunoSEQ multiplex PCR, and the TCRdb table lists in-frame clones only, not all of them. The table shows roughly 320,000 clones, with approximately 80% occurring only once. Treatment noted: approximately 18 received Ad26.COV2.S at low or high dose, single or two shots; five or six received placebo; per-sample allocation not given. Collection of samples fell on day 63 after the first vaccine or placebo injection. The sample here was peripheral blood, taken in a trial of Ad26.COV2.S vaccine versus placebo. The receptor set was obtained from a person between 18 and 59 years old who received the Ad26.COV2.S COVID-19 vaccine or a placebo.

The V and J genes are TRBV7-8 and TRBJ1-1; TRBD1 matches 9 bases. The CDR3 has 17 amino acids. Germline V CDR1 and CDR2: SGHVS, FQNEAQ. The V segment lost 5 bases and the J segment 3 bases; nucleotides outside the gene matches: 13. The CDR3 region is CASSLRDRVLWDTEAFF. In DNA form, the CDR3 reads TGTGCCAGCAGCCTCCGGGACAGGGTCTTATGGGACACTGAAGCTTTCTTT.

The chain's CDR3 is CASVETGTSGGRSYEQYF. The CDR3 DNA sequence: TGTGCCAGCGTAGAAACCGGGACTAGCGGGGGGAGGTCCTACGAGCAGTACTTC. The chain links TRBV25-1 to TRBJ2-7, with 15 nucleotides matching TRBD2. The V and J ends lost 8 bases and 1 base, in that order; junction bases with no gene match: 12. The CDR3 sequence is 18 residues long. Germline assignment: CDR1 MGHDK and CDR2 SYGVNS.